The clone carrying this TCR beta chain has a count of ten or more. This entry is derived from a study of human T cells and chemical hapten exposure. Overall study context: A mostly female patient group had alopecia areata, totalis or universalis.

Separate cDNA molecules received unique molecular identifiers, which the library attached to them. TCRdb reprocessed the RACE reads with MiXCR, giving one entry per CDR3 protein. Here the sample spans around 27,000 distinct CDR3 sequences, over 4.5% being singletons. Indicated time point: patch test 3, about 24 weeks after DPC sensitization. The treatment here: therapeutic diphenylcyclopropenone sensitization with weekly scalp DPC. Blood draws came before every patch-test application. The study enrolled 18 to 70-year-old alopecia patients suitable for DPC. Per germline, CDR1 KGHDR and CDR2 SFDVKD. The trim removed 4 bases at V and 1 base at J, leaving 4 bases unmatched. This CDR3 contains 15 residues.

The TCR was taken from a man aged 30 to 39 with alopecia areata. Some clones in this sample may be carry-over from other donors' samples. This chain uses TRBV24-1 with TRBJ1-1, with TRBD1 identical over 8 bases. Material: whole blood, obtained in connection with sensitization to the hapten diphenylcyclopropenone (DPC). The CDR3 reads CATSDNGQGNTEAFF. The CDR3 nucleotides are TGTGCCACCAGTGACAACGGACAGGGGAACACTGAAGCTTTCTTT.